Presented here are 24 T cell receptor beta chains from one specimen sequenced in a study of blood T cell repertoires in COVID-19. Here immunoSEQ multiplex PCR was the method, and the copy in TCRdb shows in-frame clones only, minus some. This repertoire shows around 300,000 clones, around four fifths found once; its top ten account for around 3.9%. Sequencing input: peripheral blood. These receptors were obtained from a woman aged 45-60 years with active or convalescent COVID-19.

The V gene is TRBV5-1, the J gene TRBJ2-7; TRBD2 aligns across 7 bases. The J segment lost 2 bases and the V segment lost 4 bases, leaving 12 bases of the junction unmatched. CDR3 length: 16 residues. The germline CDR1 and CDR2 sequences are SGHRS and YFSETQ. The CDR3 sequence: CASSARLAGLAYEQYF. As DNA, the CDR3 is TGCGCCAGCAGCGCGCGACTAGCAGGCCTCGCCTACGAGCAGTACTTC. Together with reference TRBV5-1 and TRBJ2-7, the CDR3 gives the full variable domain: KAGVTQTPRYLIKTRGQQVTLSCSPISGHRSVSWYQQTPGQGLQFLFEYFSETQRNKGNFPGRFSGRQFSNSRSEMNVSTLELGDSALYLCASSARLAGLAYEQYFGPGTRLTVT.

This chain links TRBV19 with TRBJ1-1; the match to TRBD1 covers 8 bases. The CDR3 covers 15 residues. CDR1 is LNHDA, CDR2 SQIVND, per germline (reference sequence). J lost 4 bases, V lost 1 base, and 5 bases had no gene match. The CDR3 reads CASSIGQGLGTEAFF. The CDR3 DNA follows: TGTGCCAGTAGTATAGGACAGGGGTTGGGCACTGAAGCTTTCTTT.

This rearrangement joins TRBV19 to TRBJ1-2, with D perhaps matching TRBD1 (5 bases). The germline gives CDR1 LNHDA, CDR2 SQIVND (reference sequence). The CDR3 has 13 amino acids. V shed 9 bases and J shed 4 bases, with 15 bases lying between them. The CDR3 DNA follows: TGTGCCAGCCAGCAGGGCGCCGGCTATGGCTACACCTTC. This codes for CASQQGAGYGYTF.

In its sample, this clone was seen a few times. The chain uses TRBV7-8 and TRBJ2-4; possible D gene TRBD1, 6 bases. The V gene lost 3 bases and the J gene lost 5 bases, with 8 bases spanning the gap. This CDR3 region has 13 residues. The germline V gene has CDR1 SGHVS and CDR2 FQNEAQ. In nucleotides, the CDR3 is TGTGCCAGCAGCTTCAGGACAGAAAACATTCAGTACTTC. Amino acids: CASSFRTENIQYF.

The chain links TRBV30 to TRBJ1-3; D is possibly TRBD1 (6 bases). CDR1 is GTSNPN, CDR2 SVGIG, per germline (reference sequence). This CDR3 is built from 13 residues. The V end was cut by 5 bases, the J end by 1 base, with 9 bases between. CDR3 bases: TGTGCCTGGCGACAGGCTTCTGGAAACACCATATATTTT. It translates to CAWRQASGNTIYF.

The chain uses TRBV11-2 and TRBJ2-1; 15 bases are shared with TRBD2. V gave up 5 bases and J gave up 9 bases; unmatched junction bases: 14. CDR1 is SGHAT and CDR2 is FQNNGV in the germline V gene. This CDR3 region has 18 residues. The CDR3 loop is CASSPPARTSGRAGEQFF. CDR3 bases: TGTGCCAGCAGCCCCCCCGCCCGGACTAGCGGGAGGGCTGGTGAGCAGTTCTTC.

In its sample, this clone was seen a few times. The chain couples TRBV19 to TRBJ1-2; 10 positions agree with TRBD1. V was clipped by 5 bases and J by 5 bases; unmatched bases: 8. The germline V gene has CDR1 LNHDA and CDR2 SQIVND (reference sequence). The CDR3 has 15 residues. Written as DNA, the CDR3 is TGTGCCAGTAGTTCCTCCGGGACAGGGGCATATGGCTACACCTTC. Translated: CASSSSGTGAYGYTF.

V gene TRBV10-3 combines with J gene TRBJ2-1; 12 positions agree with TRBD2. This CDR3 is 17 amino acids long. The junction had 8 bases not matched to a gene; V was cut back by 2 bases and J by 6 bases. The germline V gene has CDR1 ENHRY and CDR2 SYGVKD. The CDR3: CAISETFLAGGINEQFF. In nucleotides, the CDR3 is TGTGCCATCAGTGAGACCTTTCTAGCGGGAGGGATCAATGAGCAGTTCTTC.

The chain uses TRBV18 and TRBJ2-7; 7 nucleotides agree with TRBD1. The V segment lost 4 bases and the J segment 0 bases; nucleotides outside the gene matches: 6. The length of the CDR3 is 15 residues. Germline CDR1 reads KGHSH; CDR2 reads LQKENI. The CDR3 DNA follows: TGTGCCAGCTCACACGGACAGGTCCACTCCTACGAGCAGTACTTC. This translates into CASSHGQVHSYEQYF.

This clone was picked up a small number of times. The V gene is TRBV6-5, the J gene TRBJ2-7; 10 nucleotides align to TRBD1. After removal of 5 bases from V and 3 bases from J, the junction contained 4 bases not matched to a gene. The CDR3 has 14 amino acids. The germline V gene encodes CDR1 MNHEY and CDR2 SVGAGI. The CDR3 DNA is TGTGCCAGCAGTAACCGGGACAGGGGCTACGAGCAGTACTTC. It is translated as CASSNRDRGYEQYF.

On this clone: The sample contains more than one DNA sequence encoding this CDR3. This chain connects TRBV15 to TRBJ2-7, with TRBD1 identical over 12 bases. The CDR3 covers 15 residues. CDR1 and CDR2 from the germline V gene are LNHNV and YYDKDF (reference sequence). J gave up 5 bases and V 0 bases, and 2 bases lay outside the gene matches. CDR3 DNA: TGTGCCACCAGCAGAGAGGGGACAGGGGGCGACGAGCAGTACTTC. Its protein is CATSREGTGGDEQYF.

This clone was seen more than once but under ten times. V gene TRBV18 combines with J gene TRBJ1-2; unclear D gene. The CDR3 contains 16 residues. Germline CDR1 is KGHSH and CDR2 is LQKENI. V was cut by 2 bases and J by 2 bases, with 15 bases left in between. CDR3 sequence: CASSPIEAGGNYGYTF. As DNA, the CDR3 is TGTGCCAGCTCACCAATCGAGGCCGGAGGAAACTATGGCTACACCTTC.

The chain combines TRBV5-1 with TRBJ1-5; 7 bases are shared with TRBD1. Germline loops: CDR1 SGHRS, CDR2 YFSETQ. This CDR3 has 15 amino acids. With 3 bases clipped from V and 3 bases from J, the junction kept 6 bases outside the gene matches. The CDR3, as DNA: TGCGCCAGCAGCTACTCTGGACAGGACAATCAGCCCCAGCATTTT. It codes for CASSYSGQDNQPQHF.

The chain is built from TRBV6-6 and TRBJ2-3; TRBD2 is a possible D gene (7 bases). The CDR3 is made up of 16 amino acids. With 2 bases removed from V and 3 bases from J, the gap between germline ends came to 15 bases. Germline V CDR1 and CDR2: MNHNY, SVGAGI (reference sequence). The DNA of the CDR3 is TGTGCCAGCAGTTACGGGGGGGGGCTTGGGACAGATACGCAGTATTTT. This gives the protein CASSYGGGLGTDTQYF.

The chain couples TRBV7-2 to TRBJ2-3; 12 bases align to TRBD2. Trimming removed 2 bases from V and 5 bases from J; junction bases left unmatched: 5. The CDR3 loop spans 16 amino acids. Looked up from germline, CDR1 is SGHTA and CDR2 is FQGNSA. CDR3 coding DNA: TGTGCCAGCAGCTTATGGCTAGCGGGAGGGCTAGATACGCAGTATTTT. It codes for CASSLWLAGGLDTQYF.

V and J are TRBV19 and TRBJ2-1; 9 bases fit TRBD2. CDR3 size: 14 residues. J was trimmed by 7 bases and V by 3 bases; bases with no gene match: 4. The V gene's germline CDR1 is LNHDA and CDR2 SQIVND (reference sequence). As DNA, the CDR3 is TGTGCCAGTAGTATCACAGCGGGGGGAAATGAGCAGTTCTTC. Translation gives CASSITAGGNEQFF.

This rearrangement joins TRBV12-3 or TRBV12-4 to TRBJ2-7, with a tentative D call TRBD2 (6 bases). V was clipped by 0 bases and J by 12 bases, with 12 bases between them. The CDR3 extends over 12 amino acids. CDR3 nucleotides: TGTGCCAGCAGTTTAGCGTTGGCTAGCGCGTACTTC. This sequence encodes CASSLALASAYF.

This chain uses TRBV4-2 with TRBJ2-4, with 7 bases that match TRBD1. Germline V gene lookup returns CDR1 LGHNA and CDR2 YNFKEQ. Trimming cost V 1 base and J 2 bases; bases outside gene matches: 5. The CDR3 is 16 residues long. CDR3 DNA: TGTGCCAGCAGCCAAGGGTCGGGACAGCCCAAAAACATTCAGTACTTC. Translation: CASSQGSGQPKNIQYF.

The chain is built from TRBV4-2 and TRBJ1-2; 7 nucleotides line up with TRBD1. This CDR3 has 15 amino acids. CDR1 and CDR2 (germline): LGHNA, YNFKEQ. The V segment lost 0 bases and the J segment 4 bases; nucleotides outside the gene matches: 5. The CDR3 bases are TGTGCCAGCAGCCAAGAAAGGACAGGTCTCTATGGCTACACCTTC. It specifies CASSQERTGLYGYTF.

The chain employs TRBV5-1 and TRBJ2-3, with TRBD2 as a possible D gene (7 bases). Germline-derived CDR1 and CDR2 are SGHRS and YFSETQ. This CDR3 comprises 16 residues. Deletions cut 0 bases from V and 5 bases from J, with 16 bases between. In DNA, the CDR3 is TGCGCCAGCAGCTTGGATAGCGGCGGGGGCCAAGATACGCAGTATTTT. Encoded protein: CASSLDSGGGQDTQYF.

The gene calls are TRBV13 and TRBJ2-1; D not certain. The CDR3 is 13 amino acids. Trimming left V 3 bases short and J 7 bases short, with 10 bases between. The germline V gene has CDR1 PRHDT and CDR2 FYEKMQ (reference sequence). The CDR3 nucleotides are TGTGCCAGCAGCTTCCGAACCACTAATGAGCAGTTCTTC. Its translation is CASSFRTTNEQFF. The full variable domain, in which reference TRBV13 and TRBJ2-1 provide the parts outside the CDR3, is AAGVIQSPRHLIKEKRETATLKCYPIPRHDTVYWYQQGPGQDPQFLISFYEKMQSDKGSIPDRFSAQQFSDYHSELNMSSLELGDSALYFCASSFRTTNEQFFGPGTRLTVL.

This clone was found a few times. This chain joins TRBV5-1 and TRBJ1-2, with 8 bases fitting TRBD1. Trimming removed 3 bases from V and 5 bases from J; junction bases left unmatched: 9. This CDR3 is built from 15 residues. In germline, CDR1 is SGHRS, CDR2 YFSETQ. The CDR3 nucleotides are TGCGCCAGCAGCTCCGGACAGGGAGGTCAATATGGCTACACCTTC. As protein: CASSSGQGGQYGYTF. Using reference TRBV5-1 and TRBJ1-2 for the parts outside the CDR3, the full variable domain is KAGVTQTPRYLIKTRGQQVTLSCSPISGHRSVSWYQQTPGQGLQFLFEYFSETQRNKGNFPGRFSGRQFSNSRSEMNVSTLELGDSALYLCASSSGQGGQYGYTFGSGTRLTVV.

V and J are TRBV6-5 and TRBJ2-5; D is possibly TRBD1 (6 bases). CDR3 size: 13 residues. The V gene lost 6 bases and the J gene lost 4 bases, with 12 bases spanning the gap. Per germline, CDR1 MNHEY and CDR2 SVGAGI. DNA for the CDR3: TGTGCCAGCAGGAGAACAGGGTCAGAGACCCAGTACTTC. Its protein is CASRRTGSETQYF.

V gene TRBV4-1 combines with J gene TRBJ2-1, with 10 bases aligning to TRBD1. This CDR3 comprises 13 residues. Germline-derived CDR1 and CDR2 are MGHRA and YSYEKL. Trimming at V came to 3 bases and at J to 16 bases, leaving 9 bases not matched to a gene. The CDR3 sequence: CASSQATGTGEFF. The CDR3 coding sequence is TGCGCCAGCAGCCAGGCAACCGGGACAGGGGAATTCTTC.